A single sample gave rise to the 8 T cell receptor beta chains below, sequenced in a study of technical replicates of blood from a handful of donors. TCRdb keeps only in-frame clones here, not all; method: immunoSEQ multiplex PCR. The sample consists of some 76,000 clones, roughly 98% of them appearing once. The sequencing input was T cells isolated from PBMCs. The origin of the receptors is a human donor in good health.

The rearrangement links TRBV11-3 to TRBJ1-2; D remains ambiguous. CDR1 and CDR2 (germline): SGHNT, YENEEA. Trimming removed 7 bases at V and 8 bases at J, with 11 bases between. The CDR3 has 11 residues. In DNA form, the CDR3 reads TGTGCCAGCACCTCCGGTTGGGGCTACACCTTC. Translation gives CASTSGWGYTF. Variable domain in full (rest from reference TRBV11-3 and TRBJ1-2): EAGVVQSPRYKIIEKKQPVAFWCNPISGHNTLYWYLQNLGQGPELLIRYENEEAVDDSQLPKDRFSAERLKGVDSTLKIQPAELGDSAVYLCASTSGWGYTFGSGTRLTVV.

CDR3 sequence (DNA): TGTGCCAGCAGTGAAGCAGGGGCAGGGCCAAACACTGAAGCTTTCTTT. Translating it yields CASSEAGAGPNTEAFF. The J gene is TRBJ1-1, the V gene TRBV2; maybe TRBD1 (5 bases). The CDR3 has 16 residues. Germline CDR1 is SNHLY and CDR2 is FYNNEI. Trimming took off 0 bases at V and 2 bases at J, with 13 bases between the two ends.

The gene calls are TRBV30 and TRBJ1-1, with D tentatively TRBD1 (5 bases). Germline CDR1 reads GTSNPN; CDR2 reads SVGIG (reference sequence). This CDR3 comprises 14 residues. V was trimmed by 1 base and J by 1 base, leaving 10 bases between them. The CDR3 nucleotides are TGTGCCTGGAGTGATGGGGCGCAGAACACTGAAGCTTTCTTT. This sequence encodes CAWSDGAQNTEAFF. Filled out from reference TRBV30 and TRBJ1-1, the complete variable domain reads SQTIHQWPATLVQPVGSPLSLECTVEGTSNPNLYWYRQAAGRGLQLLFYSVGIGQISSEVPQNLSASRPQDRQFILSSKKLLLSDSGFYLCAWSDGAQNTEAFFGQGTRLTVV.

The chain carries TRBV7-9 and TRBJ1-3; D gene ambiguous. The germline CDR1 and CDR2 sequences are SEHNR and FQNEAQ (reference sequence). V dropped 0 bases and J dropped 4 bases, with 7 bases sitting between them. CDR3 length: 14 amino acids. Here the CDR3 DNA reads TGTGCCAGCAGCTTAGCGCAAGCAGGAAACACCATATATTTT. The encoded protein is CASSLAQAGNTIYF.

The chain combines TRBV6-5 with TRBJ1-1; possibly TRBD1 for D (6 bases). The ends were cut back, 0 bases at V and 0 bases at J, with 11 bases in the middle. CDR3 length: 16 amino acids. Germline-derived CDR1 and CDR2 are MNHEY and SVGAGI. CDR3 protein: CASSYSLTGLNTEAFF. In nucleotides, the CDR3 is TGTGCCAGCAGTTACTCATTGACAGGACTGAACACTGAAGCTTTCTTT.

The chain carries TRBV6-5 and TRBJ2-1; 12 positions match TRBD2. Germline values: CDR1 MNHEY, CDR2 SVGAGI. V was pared by 4 bases and J by 9 bases, with 4 bases of the junction left unmatched. This CDR3 has 14 amino acids. In DNA, the CDR3 is TGTGCCAGCAGTTTAGGACTAGCGGGAACTGAGCAGTTCTTC. This codes for CASSLGLAGTEQFF.

The genes are TRBV4-1 and TRBJ2-1; D may be TRBD2 (5 bases). CDR1 and CDR2 from the germline V gene are MGHRA and YSYEKL. V was cut by 1 base and J by 3 bases, with 10 bases left in between. There are 15 residues in the CDR3. The CDR3 sequence: CASSQANDYYNEQFF. CDR3 nucleotide sequence: TGCGCCAGCAGCCAAGCAAACGACTACTACAATGAGCAGTTCTTC.

CDR3 in DNA: TGTGCCAGCAAAGAACCCGGGACAGGGTATGGCTACACCTTC. As protein: CASKEPGTGYGYTF. The rearrangement joins TRBV6-1 to TRBJ1-2; 9 positions match TRBD1. CDR3 length: 14 residues. The V and J ends lost 7 bases and 5 bases, in that order; junction bases with no gene match: 8. The germline gives CDR1 MNHNS, CDR2 SASEGT.